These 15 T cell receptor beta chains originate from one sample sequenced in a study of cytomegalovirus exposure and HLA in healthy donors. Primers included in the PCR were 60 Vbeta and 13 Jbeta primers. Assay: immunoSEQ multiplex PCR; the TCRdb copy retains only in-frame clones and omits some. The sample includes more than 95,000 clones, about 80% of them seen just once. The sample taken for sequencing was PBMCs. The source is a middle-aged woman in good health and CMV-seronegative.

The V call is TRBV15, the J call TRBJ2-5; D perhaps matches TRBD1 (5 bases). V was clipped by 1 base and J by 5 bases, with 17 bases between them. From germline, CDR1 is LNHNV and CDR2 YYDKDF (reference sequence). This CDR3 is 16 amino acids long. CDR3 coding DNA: TGTGCCACCAGCAGAGCCGGCAGGGTGGCGGCGGAGACCCAGTACTTC. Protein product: CATSRAGRVAAETQYF.

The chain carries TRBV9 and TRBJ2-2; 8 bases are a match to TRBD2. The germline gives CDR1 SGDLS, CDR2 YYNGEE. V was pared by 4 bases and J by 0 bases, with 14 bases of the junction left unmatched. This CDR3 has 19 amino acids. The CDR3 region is CASSHFGQRGRTNTGELFF. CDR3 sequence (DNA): TGTGCCAGCAGCCACTTTGGGCAGCGGGGGCGAACGAACACCGGGGAGCTGTTTTTT. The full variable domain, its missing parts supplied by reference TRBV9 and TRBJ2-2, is DSGVTQTPKHLITATGQRVTLRCSPRSGDLSVYWYQQSLDQGLQFLIQYYNGEERAKGNILERFSAQQFPDLHSELNLSSLELGDSALYFCASSHFGQRGRTNTGELFFGEGSRLTVL.

As DNA, the CDR3 is TGCGCCAGCAGCTGGGGGACACTCATCTCCTACGAGCAGTACTTC. Translation gives CASSWGTLISYEQYF. The genes are TRBV5-1 and TRBJ2-7, with a weak D call TRBD1 (6 bases). CDR3 length: 15 amino acids. V was shortened by 3 bases and J by 0 bases, with 13 bases between the two germline ends. The germline CDR1 and CDR2 sequences are SGHRS and YFSETQ.

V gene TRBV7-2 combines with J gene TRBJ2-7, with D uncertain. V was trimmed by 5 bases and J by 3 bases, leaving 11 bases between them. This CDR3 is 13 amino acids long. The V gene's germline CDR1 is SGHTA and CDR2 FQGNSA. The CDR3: CASSPQRDYEQYF. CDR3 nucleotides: TGTGCCAGCAGCCCCCAAAGAGACTACGAGCAGTACTTC.

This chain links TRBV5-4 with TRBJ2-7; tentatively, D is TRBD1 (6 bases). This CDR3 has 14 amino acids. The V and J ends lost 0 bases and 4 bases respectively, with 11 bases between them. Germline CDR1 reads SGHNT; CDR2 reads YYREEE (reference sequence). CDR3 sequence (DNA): TGTGCCAGCAGCTTGGGACAGGTCCCATACGAGCAGTACTTC. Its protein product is CASSLGQVPYEQYF.

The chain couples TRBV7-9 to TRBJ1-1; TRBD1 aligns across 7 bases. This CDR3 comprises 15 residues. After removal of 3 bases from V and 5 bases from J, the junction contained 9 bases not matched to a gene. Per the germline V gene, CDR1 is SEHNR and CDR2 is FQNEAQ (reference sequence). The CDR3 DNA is TGTGCCAGCAGCTTTACCGGGACAGATGGAACTGAAGCTTTCTTT. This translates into CASSFTGTDGTEAFF.

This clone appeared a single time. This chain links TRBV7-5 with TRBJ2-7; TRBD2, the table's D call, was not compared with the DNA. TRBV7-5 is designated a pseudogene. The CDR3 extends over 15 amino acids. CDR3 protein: CASKGGGPNLYEQYF. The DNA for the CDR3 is TGTGCCAGTAAGGGGGGAGGGCCAAATCTATACGAGCAGTACTTC.

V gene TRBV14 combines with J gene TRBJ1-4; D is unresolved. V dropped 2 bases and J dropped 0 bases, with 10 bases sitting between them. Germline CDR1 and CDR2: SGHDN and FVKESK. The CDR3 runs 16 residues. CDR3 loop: CASSQRRAATNEKLFF. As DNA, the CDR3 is TGTGCCAGCAGCCAAAGGCGGGCGGCAACTAATGAAAAACTGTTTTTT.

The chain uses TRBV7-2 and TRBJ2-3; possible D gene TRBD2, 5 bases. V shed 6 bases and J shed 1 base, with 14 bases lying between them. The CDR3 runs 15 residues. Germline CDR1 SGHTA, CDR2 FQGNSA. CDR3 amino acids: CASRSSGARTDTQYF. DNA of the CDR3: TGTGCCAGCAGATCCAGCGGAGCCCGCACAGATACGCAGTATTTT.

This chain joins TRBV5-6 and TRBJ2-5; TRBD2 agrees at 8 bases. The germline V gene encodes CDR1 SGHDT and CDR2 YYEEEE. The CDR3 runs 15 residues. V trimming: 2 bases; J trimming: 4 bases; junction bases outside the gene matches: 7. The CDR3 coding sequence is TGTGCCAGCAGCTTAGACGGGAGGGGGACAGAGACCCAGTACTTC. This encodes CASSLDGRGTETQYF.

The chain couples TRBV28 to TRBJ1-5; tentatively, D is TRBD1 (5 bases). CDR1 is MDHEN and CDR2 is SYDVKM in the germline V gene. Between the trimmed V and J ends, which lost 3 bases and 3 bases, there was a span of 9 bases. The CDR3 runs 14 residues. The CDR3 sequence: CASSFLQVNQPQHF. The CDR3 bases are TGTGCCAGCAGTTTCTTACAGGTCAATCAGCCCCAGCATTTT.

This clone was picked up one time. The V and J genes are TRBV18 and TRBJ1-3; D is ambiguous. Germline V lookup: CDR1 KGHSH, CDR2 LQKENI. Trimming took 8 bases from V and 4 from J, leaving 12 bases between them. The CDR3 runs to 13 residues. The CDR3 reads CASTRVSGNTIYF. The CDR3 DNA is TGTGCCAGCACTAGGGTCTCGGGAAACACCATATATTTT.

The CDR3 region is CASSKLAGGSSYEQYF. CDR3 DNA: TGTGCCAGTAGTAAACTAGCGGGAGGGAGCTCCTACGAGCAGTACTTC. The rearrangement uses TRBV19 and TRBJ2-7, with 13 bases that match TRBD2. The CDR3 totals 16 residues. Germline V gene data show CDR1 as LNHDA and CDR2 as SQIVND (reference sequence). V was pared by 4 bases and J by 0 bases, with 3 bases of the junction left unmatched.

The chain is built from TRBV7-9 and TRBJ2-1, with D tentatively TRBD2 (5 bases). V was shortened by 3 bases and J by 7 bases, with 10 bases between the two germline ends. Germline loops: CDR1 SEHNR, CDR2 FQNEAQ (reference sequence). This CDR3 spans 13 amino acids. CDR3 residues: CASSLIGRNEQFF. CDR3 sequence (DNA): TGTGCCAGCAGCTTGATTGGGAGAAATGAGCAGTTCTTC.

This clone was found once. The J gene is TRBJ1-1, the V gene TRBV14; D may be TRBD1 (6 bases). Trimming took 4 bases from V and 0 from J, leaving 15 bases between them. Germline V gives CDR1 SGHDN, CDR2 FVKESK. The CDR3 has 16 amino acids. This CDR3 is CASSRQVIPLNTEAFF. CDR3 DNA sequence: TGTGCCAGCAGCCGACAGGTGATCCCACTGAACACTGAAGCTTTCTTT.